Below are 19 T cell receptor beta chains sequenced from a single sample in a study of blood T cell dynamics during melanoma immunotherapy. Sample time point: pre-treatment baseline. The table came from immunoSEQ multiplex PCR; TCRdb's copy has only in-frame clones and leaves some out. The table lists fewer than 11,000 clones, approximately 91% of them singletons, with around 6.8% in the top ten. The source material was blood, sampled from a patient treated with checkpoint blockade. These receptors originate from a human donor with melanoma.

This chain uses TRBV5-1 with TRBJ2-1; D ambiguous. The CDR3 spans 14 residues. V gave up 4 bases and J gave up 6 bases, with 14 bases separating them. Per the germline V gene, CDR1 is SGHRS and CDR2 is YFSETQ. DNA for the CDR3: TGCGCCAGCAGCCCCTCTGTGGGCCTCAATGAGCAGTTCTTC. It translates to CASSPSVGLNEQFF.

This chain links TRBV7-2 with TRBJ1-1; the D is unclear. The CDR3 is 14 amino acids. Trimming shortened V by 3 bases and J by 1 base, and 9 bases separated the two germline ends. The germline V gene has CDR1 SGHTA and CDR2 FQGNSA. CDR3 amino acids: CASSFSGGNTEAFF. Written as DNA, the CDR3 is TGTGCCAGCAGCTTCTCAGGCGGGAACACTGAAGCTTTCTTT.

V and J are TRBV14 and TRBJ2-3, with 10 bases lining up with TRBD2. The V gene's germline CDR1 is SGHDN and CDR2 FVKESK. V trimming: 5 bases; J trimming: 5 bases; junction bases outside the gene matches: 7. CDR3 length: 15 residues. In DNA, the CDR3 is TGTGCCAGCAGCGGCCTAGCGGGAGCCGGAGATACGCAGTATTTT. This codes for CASSGLAGAGDTQYF.

The gene calls are TRBV7-2 and TRBJ2-7, with D perhaps being TRBD1 or TRBD2 (5 bases each). In germline, CDR1 is SGHTA, CDR2 FQGNSA. This CDR3 is built from 14 residues. Trimming stripped 5 bases from V and 3 bases from J, with 14 bases between. The CDR3 is CASSLGDPFYEQYF. CDR3 nucleotides: TGTGCCAGCAGCCTAGGGGACCCGTTCTACGAGCAGTACTTC.

The chain has TRBV10-3 and TRBJ1-3; D may be TRBD1 (6 bases). Germline V gives CDR1 ENHRY, CDR2 SYGVKD. CDR3 length: 13 residues. Trimming pared 4 bases from V and 7 bases from J, leaving 11 bases between. Here the CDR3 DNA reads TGTGCCATCAGTGTACAGGGTGGGAACACCATATATTTT. Protein: CAISVQGGNTIYF.

The rearrangement links TRBV7-2 to TRBJ1-1; a weak D match, TRBD1 (5 bases). Germline V CDR1 and CDR2: SGHTA, FQGNSA. This CDR3 region has 15 residues. Deletions cut 5 bases from V and 3 bases from J, with 16 bases between. The CDR3 bases are TGTGCCAGCAGCCCAGACAGAGCTAAGGACACTGAAGCTTTCTTT. Protein sequence: CASSPDRAKDTEAFF.

This clone appeared a single time. The chain carries TRBV2 and TRBJ1-5; 10 bases align to TRBD1. Looked up from germline, CDR1 is SNHLY and CDR2 is FYNNEI. The J segment lost 3 bases and the V segment lost 4 bases, leaving 3 bases of the junction unmatched. The CDR3 length is 15 residues. The CDR3 region has the DNA TGTGCCAGCAGTGGGACAGGGGGTTACAATCAGCCCCAGCATTTT. Amino acids: CASSGTGGYNQPQHF.

The V and J genes are TRBV5-1 and TRBJ2-3, with 10 bases aligning to TRBD1. CDR1 SGHRS and CDR2 YFSETQ come from the germline V gene. Trimming removed 4 bases from V and 3 bases from J; junction bases left unmatched: 8. The CDR3 consists of 16 residues. The CDR3 DNA is TGCGCCAGCAGCCCTGGACAGGGGGGGGTTACAGATACGCAGTATTTT. This gives the protein CASSPGQGGVTDTQYF.

V and J are TRBV11-2 and TRBJ2-7; 9 bases agree with TRBD2. Germline V gene lookup returns CDR1 SGHAT and CDR2 FQNNGV. There are 17 residues in the CDR3. V lost 2 bases to trimming and J lost 6 bases; unmatched junction nucleotides: 14. The CDR3 here is CASSLPTAAGGRREQYF. The CDR3 DNA is TGTGCCAGCAGCTTACCTACGGCGGCGGGAGGGAGGCGCGAGCAGTACTTC.

This sequence joins TRBV7-8 and TRBJ2-2; D may match TRBD1 or TRBD2 (5 bases each). Trimming took 5 bases from V and 6 from J, leaving 19 bases between them. CDR1 is SGHVS, CDR2 FQNEAQ, per germline. This CDR3 region has 16 residues. CDR3 sequence: CASSVTGTLGSGELFF. Written as DNA, the CDR3 is TGTGCCAGCAGCGTCACCGGGACGCTGGGCTCCGGGGAGCTGTTTTTT. Variable domain in full (rest from reference TRBV7-8 and TRBJ2-2): GAGVSQSPRYKVAKRGQDVALRCDPISGHVSLFWYQQALGQGPEFLTYFQNEAQLDKSGLPSDRFFAERPEGSVSTLKIQRTQQEDSAVYLCASSVTGTLGSGELFFGEGSRLTVL.

The genes are TRBV7-9 and TRBJ2-1, with D perhaps TRBD1 (6 bases). Germline CDR1 is SEHNR and CDR2 is FQNEAQ (reference sequence). This CDR3 is 15 amino acids long. The ends were cut back, 3 bases at V and 6 bases at J, with 15 bases in the middle. CDR3 sequence: CASSFGAGTLNEQFF. The CDR3 DNA follows: TGTGCCAGCAGCTTCGGAGCCGGGACACTCAATGAGCAGTTCTTC.

The rearrangement joins TRBV30 to TRBJ2-1; TRBD2 might be the D (6 bases). CDR3 length: 13 amino acids. Between the trimmed V and J ends, which lost 2 bases and 4 bases, there was a span of 9 bases. CDR1 is GTSNPN, CDR2 SVGIG, per germline (reference sequence). This chain's CDR3 is CAWSRGNYNEQFF. For the CDR3, the DNA is TGTGCCTGGAGTCGCGGGAATTACAATGAGCAGTTCTTC.

This chain connects TRBV14 to TRBJ2-2; TRBD2 agrees at 16 bases. Germline assignment: CDR1 SGHDN and CDR2 FVKESK. The CDR3 contains 20 residues. V shed 4 bases and J 1 base; nucleotides not matched to a gene: 9. The CDR3 DNA reads as TGTGCCAGCAGCCTCCCGAGGGGACTAGCGGGAGGGCAGAACACCGGGGAGCTGTTTTTT. Encoded protein: CASSLPRGLAGGQNTGELFF. The variable domain in full, with the rest retrieved from reference TRBV14 and TRBJ2-2, is EAGVTQFPSHSVIEKGQTVTLRCDPISGHDNLYWYRRVMGKEIKFLLHFVKESKQDESGMPNNRFLAERTGGTYSTLKVQPAELEDSGVYFCASSLPRGLAGGQNTGELFFGEGSRLTVL.

This chain uses TRBV28 with TRBJ1-1, with a possible D match to TRBD1 (6 bases). CDR3 length equals 15 residues. Trimming removed 4 bases from V and 3 bases from J, with 15 bases in between. The germline V gene has CDR1 MDHEN and CDR2 SYDVKM. CDR3 amino acids: CASSSPGAIYTEAFF. The CDR3 DNA reads TGTGCCAGCAGTTCTCCGGGGGCTATATACACTGAAGCTTTCTTT. Filled out from reference TRBV28 and TRBJ1-1, the complete variable domain reads DVKVTQSSRYLVKRTGEKVFLECVQDMDHENMFWYRQDPGLGLRLIYFSYDVKMKEKGDIPEGYSVSREKKERFSLILESASTNQTSMYLCASSSPGAIYTEAFFGQGTRLTVV.

The chain has TRBV5-1 and TRBJ2-1; 9 bases line up with TRBD1. The J segment lost 7 bases and the V segment lost 5 bases, leaving 7 bases of the junction unmatched. The germline CDR1 and CDR2 sequences are SGHRS and YFSETQ. The CDR3 sequence is 14 residues long. The CDR3 spells CASSGTGIENEQFF. The CDR3 DNA reads as TGCGCCAGCAGTGGGACAGGGATAGAGAATGAGCAGTTCTTC.

The V gene is TRBV28, the J gene TRBJ1-2; 7 nucleotides agree with TRBD1. Losses at the gene ends were 7 bases for V and 3 bases for J; bases not matched to a gene: 8. CDR3 length: 14 residues. Germline V gene sequence: CDR1 MDHEN, CDR2 SYDVKM. The CDR3 here is CASNQGGPYYGYTF. The CDR3 DNA reads as TGTGCCAGCAATCAAGGGGGCCCTTACTATGGCTACACCTTC.

The J gene is TRBJ2-2, the V gene TRBV5-1, with TRBD1 identical over 9 bases. The ends lost 3 bases at V and 4 bases at J; junction bases unmatched: 4. The CDR3 has 15 residues. Germline lookup yields CDR1 SGHRS and CDR2 YFSETQ. The CDR3: CASSSGTGTTGELFF. In nucleotides, the CDR3 is TGCGCCAGCAGCTCCGGGACAGGGACCACCGGGGAGCTGTTTTTT. Variable domain in full (rest from reference TRBV5-1 and TRBJ2-2): KAGVTQTPRYLIKTRGQQVTLSCSPISGHRSVSWYQQTPGQGLQFLFEYFSETQRNKGNFPGRFSGRQFSNSRSEMNVSTLELGDSALYLCASSSGTGTTGELFFGEGSRLTVL.

Here the CDR3 reads CASTGGSFATNEKLFF. The CDR3 DNA is TGTGCCAGTACCGGGGGGTCGTTTGCAACTAATGAAAAACTGTTTTTT. The V and J genes are TRBV19 and TRBJ1-4, with a possible D match to TRBD1 (5 bases). Germline loops: CDR1 LNHDA, CDR2 SQIVND (reference sequence). The CDR3 consists of 16 residues. The V end lost 7 bases, the J end lost 0 bases, and 15 bases lay between the germline ends.

The DNA for the CDR3 is TGTGCCAGCAGCCCACGCTCCCAGCGGACCTACGAGCAGTACTTC. Protein sequence: CASSPRSQRTYEQYF. The chain combines TRBV27 with TRBJ2-7, with D maybe TRBD2 (5 bases). The V and J ends lost 6 bases and 2 bases respectively, with 17 bases between them. The CDR3 covers 15 residues. Per germline, CDR1 MNHEY and CDR2 SMNVEV (reference sequence).